Listed here are 26 T cell receptor beta chains from one sample, sequenced in a study of early T cells in non-severe SARS-CoV-2 infection. TCRdb independently ran MiXCR on the 5' RACE reads; one entry per CDR3 protein. Of some 40,000 distinct CDR3 sequences listed, 3.5% to 5% are singletons. Sequencing was performed on whole blood. The receptors were sampled from an adult who was a healthcare worker with PCR-confirmed SARS-CoV-2 infection or an uninfected control (not recorded which).

Many counts were recorded for this clonotype. V is TRBV3-1 and J is TRBJ2-7; D is ambiguous. Germline V gene lookup returns CDR1 LGHDT and CDR2 YNNKEL (reference sequence). The CDR3 spans 14 residues. Trimming cost V 0 bases and J 1 base, with 7 bases left between them. CDR3 sequence reads: CASSQDWGSYEQYF. CDR3 DNA sequence: TGTGCCAGCAGCCAAGATTGGGGTTCCTACGAGCAGTACTTC.

This clonotype was observed many times. The chain is built from TRBV6-6 and TRBJ2-1; D is unclear. The CDR3 is 16 residues long. Germline CDR1 reads MNHNY; CDR2 reads SVGAGI (reference sequence). The germline V and J ends were trimmed by 6 bases and 5 bases, with 20 bases remaining between them. DNA for the CDR3: TGTGCCAGCAGCCGACGGCCGCAACCCACCGACAATGAGCAGTTCTTC. Its translation is CASSRRPQPTDNEQFF.

The sample holds many counts of this clonotype. The V call is TRBV12-3 or TRBV12-4, the J call TRBJ2-7, with 7 nucleotides matching TRBD1. The trim removed 5 bases at V and 1 base at J, leaving 2 bases unmatched. This CDR3 is 13 amino acids long. As DNA, the CDR3 is TGTGCCAGCAGTGACAGGGAGTCCTACGAGCAGTACTTC. It specifies CASSDRESYEQYF.

This clonotype was seen ten or more times. The chain has TRBV25-1 and TRBJ2-2, with 7 bases identical to TRBD2. V dropped 3 bases and J dropped 7; count of bases not matched to a gene: 11. This CDR3 spans 16 amino acids. Germline CDR1 reads MGHDK; CDR2 reads SYGVNS. The CDR3 DNA reads as TGTGCCAGCAGTGAGGCGTTCGGCGGGGGAGTCGGGGAGCTGTTTTTT. Its protein product is CASSEAFGGGVGELFF.

This clonotype was seen at least ten times. The gene calls are TRBV29-1 and TRBJ2-1, with 7 bases fitting TRBD2. This CDR3 has 15 residues. Germline CDR1 and CDR2: SQVTM and ANQGSEA. The V segment lost 6 bases and the J segment 0 bases; nucleotides outside the gene matches: 8. CDR3 sequence: CSVTGGSSSYNEQFF. The CDR3 region has the DNA TGCAGCGTAACCGGGGGGTCAAGCTCCTACAATGAGCAGTTCTTC.

This clonotype was counted many times. V gene TRBV5-1 combines with J gene TRBJ2-7; 7 bases fit TRBD2. The J segment lost 4 bases and the V segment lost 4 bases, leaving 5 bases of the junction unmatched. The CDR3 is made up of 13 amino acids. The germline CDR1 and CDR2 sequences are SGHRS and YFSETQ. CDR3 loop: CASSIGTTYEQYF. CDR3 nucleotide sequence: TGCGCCAGCAGCATAGGGACTACATACGAGCAGTACTTC.

The sample holds many counts of this clonotype. The CDR3 protein is CASSSRGQPQHF. The CDR3 DNA reads TGTGCCAGCAGTTCCCGTGGTCAGCCCCAGCATTTT. The V and J genes are TRBV12-3 or TRBV12-4 and TRBJ1-5; D unclear. The CDR3 is 12 residues long. V was pared by 4 bases and J by 6 bases, with 7 bases between.

The sample holds many counts of this clonotype. The chain couples TRBV10-3 to TRBJ2-1; a weak D match, TRBD2 (6 bases). Germline lookup yields CDR1 ENHRY and CDR2 SYGVKD. CDR3 length: 15 amino acids. Trimming cost V 4 bases and J 12 bases, with 22 bases left between them. The CDR3 sequence: CAISGFGAINSGQFF. The CDR3 bases are TGTGCCATCAGTGGATTCGGGGCCATCAATAGCGGGCAGTTCTTC.

This clonotype has ten or more counts. The chain recombines TRBV4-2 with TRBJ2-3; 8 positions match TRBD2. The CDR3 has 16 residues. Trimming cost V 1 base and J 1 base; bases outside gene matches: 4. The germline V gene encodes CDR1 LGHNA and CDR2 YNFKEQ. CDR3 nucleotide sequence: TGTGCCAGCAGCCAAGCGACTAGCGCTCGCACAGATACGCAGTATTTT. It specifies CASSQATSARTDTQYF.

This clonotype was seen ten or more times. Here the CDR3 reads CAISGPPGYGYTF. In DNA form, the CDR3 reads TGTGCCATCAGTGGACCTCCCGGGTATGGCTACACCTTC. J is TRBJ1-2 and V is TRBV10-3; D is uncertain. Germline-derived CDR1 and CDR2 are ENHRY and SYGVKD. Trimming left V 4 bases short and J 5 bases short, with 11 bases between. This CDR3 has 13 amino acids.

This clonotype was found a few times. V and J are TRBV21-1 and TRBJ2-3; the table's D call of TRBD1 was not tested on the DNA. TRBV21-1 is flagged as a pseudogene. This CDR3 contains 17 residues. CDR3 DNA sequence: TGTGCCAGCATCAAACCAGGGGGGAGTTGTTGTTCAGATACGCAGTATTTT. Residues: CASIKPGGSCCSDTQYF.

This chain connects TRBV3-2 to TRBJ2-5; the D segment call TRBD2 is taken from the table without a DNA check. TRBV3-2 is a documented pseudogene. The CDR3 spans 14 residues. In nucleotides, the CDR3 is TGTGCCAGCAGCCAATTCGGAGGGCAAGAGACCCAGTACTTC. This translates into CASSQFGGQETQYF.

This clonotype was seen repeatedly, ten times or more. CDR3 region: CASSKGRLNYGYTF. For the CDR3, the DNA is TGTGCCAGCAGTAAGGGACGCCTTAACTATGGCTACACCTTC. The rearrangement joins TRBV6-5 to TRBJ1-2; D is possibly TRBD1 (5 bases). V dropped 5 bases and J dropped 1 base, with 11 bases sitting between them. The CDR3 runs to 14 residues. The germline V gene encodes CDR1 MNHEY and CDR2 SVGAGI.

This clonotype was observed many times. The genes are TRBV10-2 and TRBJ1-1; D gene uncertain. The ends were cut back, 8 bases at V and 0 bases at J, with 13 bases in the middle. Per the germline V gene, CDR1 is WSHSY and CDR2 is SAAADI. This CDR3 has 14 amino acids. CDR3 sequence reads: CASVVTPLNTEAFF. The CDR3 DNA sequence: TGCGCCAGCGTCGTCACACCCCTGAACACTGAAGCTTTCTTT.

This clonotype appeared many times. This chain connects TRBV7-3 to TRBJ2-1; D may be TRBD1 (5 bases). V was shortened by 5 bases and J by 2 bases, with 7 bases between the two germline ends. The CDR3 sequence is 13 residues long. Per the germline V gene, CDR1 is SGHTA and CDR2 is FQGTGA. This chain's CDR3 is CASSQDTYNEQFF. CDR3 nucleotide sequence: TGTGCCAGCAGCCAGGACACCTACAATGAGCAGTTCTTC.

This clonotype was recorded a few times. This rearrangement joins TRBV7-6 to TRBJ2-5; TRBD2 agrees at 7 bases. Germline-derived CDR1 and CDR2 are SGHVS and FNYEAQ. The junction had 12 bases not matched to a gene; V was cut back by 7 bases and J by 1 base. There are 16 residues in the CDR3. The CDR3 DNA reads as TGTGCCAGCACCGAGAGTGGGGGGGGAATCCAAGAGACCCAGTACTTC. Protein: CASTESGGGIQETQYF. The complete variable domain, with remaining parts taken from reference TRBV7-6 and TRBJ2-5, reads GAGVSQSPRYKVTKRGQDVALRCDPISGHVSLYWYRQALGQGPEFLTYFNYEAQQDKSGLPNDRFSAERPEGSISTLTIQRTEQRDSAMYRCASTESGGGIQETQYFGPGTRLLVL.

This clonotype was recorded a few times. This chain joins TRBV3-1 and TRBJ1-2; a possible D gene is TRBD1 (5 bases). Per germline, CDR1 LGHDT and CDR2 YNNKEL (reference sequence). Deletions cut 1 base from V and 7 bases from J, with 10 bases between. The CDR3 extends over 13 amino acids. This CDR3 is CASSQGGYLGYTF. For the CDR3, the DNA is TGTGCCAGCAGCCAAGGGGGGTATCTTGGCTACACCTTC.

This clonotype has at least ten counts. The chain combines TRBV30 with TRBJ1-2; D is possibly TRBD1 (6 bases). The CDR3 spans 14 residues. CDR1 and CDR2 from the germline V gene are GTSNPN and SVGIG (reference sequence). The ends were cut back, 3 bases at V and 1 base at J, with 12 bases in the middle. The CDR3 DNA reads TGTGCCTGGAGGGGGACACCAATTAACTATGGCTACACCTTC. Translated: CAWRGTPINYGYTF.

The genes are TRBV7-9 and TRBJ2-4; possibly TRBD1 for D (5 bases). Trimming took 0 bases from V and 0 from J, leaving 12 bases between them. The CDR3 has 17 residues. The germline V gene has CDR1 SEHNR and CDR2 FQNEAQ (reference sequence). The CDR3 spells CASSLALGQSAKNIQYF. CDR3 nucleotide sequence: TGTGCCAGCAGCTTAGCCCTAGGACAATCAGCCAAAAACATTCAGTACTTC.

The table lists this clonotype with many counts. The rearrangement uses TRBV16 and TRBJ1-2; D gene unclear. CDR3 length: 13 residues. Trimming took 1 base from V and 3 from J, leaving 6 bases between them. Germline V gene lookup returns CDR1 KGHSY and CDR2 FQNENV. CDR3 sequence: CASSQWQDYGYTF. CDR3 DNA: TGTGCCAGCAGCCAATGGCAGGACTATGGCTACACCTTC.

This clonotype was observed many times. J is TRBJ2-7 and V is TRBV18; D is uncertain. V lost 4 bases, J lost 1 base, and 8 bases lay in between. Germline V gene data show CDR1 as KGHSH and CDR2 as LQKENI. This CDR3 is 13 amino acids long. As DNA, the CDR3 is TGTGCCAGCTCACAATCCAGGTCCTACGAGCAGTACTTC. Translation: CASSQSRSYEQYF.

This clonotype was detected ten times or more. The genes are TRBV19 and TRBJ2-5; D perhaps matches TRBD1 (6 bases). The germline V gene has CDR1 LNHDA and CDR2 SQIVND (reference sequence). The V end was cut by 4 bases, the J end by 2 bases, with 17 bases between. The CDR3 runs 16 residues. The CDR3 DNA reads TGTGCCAGTAGTACATCCGGGGACACTTCACAAGAGACCCAGTACTTC. Protein sequence: CASSTSGDTSQETQYF.

This clonotype was detected ten times or more. The gene calls are TRBV5-6 and TRBJ1-6, with D tentatively TRBD1 (5 bases). Germline values: CDR1 SGHDT, CDR2 YYEEEE. Trimming removed 3 bases from V and 6 bases from J, with 13 bases in between. This CDR3 has 15 amino acids. CDR3 protein: CASSSGSRGNSPLHF. The CDR3 bases are TGTGCCAGCAGCTCAGGGTCCCGTGGTAATTCACCCCTCCACTTT.

Concerning this clonotype itself: The junction differs from germline at one of its ends, possibly a read error. The V call is TRBV3-1, the J call TRBJ2-1; possibly TRBD1 or TRBD2 for D (5 bases each). CDR3 length: 13 amino acids. Germline-derived CDR1 and CDR2 are LGHDT and YNNKEL (reference sequence). CDR3 residues: CASSPAGAFIEIF. The CDR3 nucleotides read TGTGCCAGCAGCCCCGCCGGGGCGTTTATAGAGATCTTC.

In its sample, this clonotype was seen many times. The rearrangement links TRBV7-6 to TRBJ2-7, with 8 bases that match TRBD1. Germline lookup yields CDR1 SGHVS and CDR2 FNYEAQ. V lost 2 bases, J lost 4 bases, and 10 bases stayed unmatched. The CDR3 length is 16 residues. Here the CDR3 reads CASSLYRSDRAYEQYF. The DNA of the CDR3 is TGTGCCAGCAGCTTATATCGGTCGGACAGGGCATACGAGCAGTACTTC.

This clonotype has a count of ten or more. CDR3 residues: CASSLEGIDGYTF. The CDR3 DNA follows: TGTGCCAGCAGTTTAGAGGGGATCGATGGCTACACCTTC. The chain is built from TRBV12-3 or TRBV12-4 and TRBJ1-2, with D possibly matching TRBD1 (5 bases). The V and J ends lost 1 base and 6 bases respectively, with 9 bases between them. CDR3 length equals 13 residues.